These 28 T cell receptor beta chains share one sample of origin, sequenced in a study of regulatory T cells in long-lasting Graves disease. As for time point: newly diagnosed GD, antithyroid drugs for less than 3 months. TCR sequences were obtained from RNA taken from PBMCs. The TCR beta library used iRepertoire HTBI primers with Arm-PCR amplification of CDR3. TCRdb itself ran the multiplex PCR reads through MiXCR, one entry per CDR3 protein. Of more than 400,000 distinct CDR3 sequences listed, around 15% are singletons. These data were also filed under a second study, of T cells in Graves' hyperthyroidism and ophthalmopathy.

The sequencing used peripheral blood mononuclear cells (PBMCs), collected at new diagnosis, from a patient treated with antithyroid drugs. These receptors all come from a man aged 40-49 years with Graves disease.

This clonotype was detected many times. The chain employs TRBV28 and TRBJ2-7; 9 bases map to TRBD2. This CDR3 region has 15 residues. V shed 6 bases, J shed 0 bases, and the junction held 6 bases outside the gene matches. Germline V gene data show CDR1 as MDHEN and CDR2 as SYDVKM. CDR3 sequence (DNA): TGTGCCAGCAGACTGAGTAGCGGGAGCTCCTACGAGCAGTACTTC. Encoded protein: CASRLSSGSSYEQYF.

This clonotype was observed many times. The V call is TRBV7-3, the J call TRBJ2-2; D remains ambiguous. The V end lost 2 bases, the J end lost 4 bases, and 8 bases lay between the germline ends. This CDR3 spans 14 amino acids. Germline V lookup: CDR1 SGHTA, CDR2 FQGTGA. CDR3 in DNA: TGTGCCAGCAGCTTAGTCAGCAGCACCGGGGAGCTGTTTTTT. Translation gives CASSLVSSTGELFF.

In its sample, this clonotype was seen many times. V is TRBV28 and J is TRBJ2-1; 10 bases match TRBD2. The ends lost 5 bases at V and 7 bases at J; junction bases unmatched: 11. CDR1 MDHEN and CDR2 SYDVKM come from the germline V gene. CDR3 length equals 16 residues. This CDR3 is CASSHTSGTARNEQFF. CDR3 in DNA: TGTGCCAGCAGTCACACTAGCGGGACGGCGAGGAATGAGCAGTTCTTC.

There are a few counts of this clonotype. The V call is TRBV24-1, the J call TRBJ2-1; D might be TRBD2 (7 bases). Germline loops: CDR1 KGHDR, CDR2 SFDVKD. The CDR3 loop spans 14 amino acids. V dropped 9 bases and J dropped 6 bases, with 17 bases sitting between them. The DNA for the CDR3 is TGTGCCACCTCACGAGGGGGGGGACGCAATGAGCAGTTCTTC. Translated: CATSRGGGRNEQFF.

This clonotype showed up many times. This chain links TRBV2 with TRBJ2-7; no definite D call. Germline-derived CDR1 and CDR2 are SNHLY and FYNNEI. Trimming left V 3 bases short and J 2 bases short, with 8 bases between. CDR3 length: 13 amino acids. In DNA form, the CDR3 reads TGTGCCAGCAGTGAGTCACAAACCTACGAGCAGTACTTC. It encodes CASSESQTYEQYF.

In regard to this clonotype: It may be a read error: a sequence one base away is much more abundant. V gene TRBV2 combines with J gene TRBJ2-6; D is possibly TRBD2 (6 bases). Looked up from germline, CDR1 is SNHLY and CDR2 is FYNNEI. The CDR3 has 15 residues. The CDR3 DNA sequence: TGTGCCGGCAGTTGGCGGGGCGCTGGGGCCAACGTCCTGACTTTC. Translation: CAGSWRGAGANVLTF.

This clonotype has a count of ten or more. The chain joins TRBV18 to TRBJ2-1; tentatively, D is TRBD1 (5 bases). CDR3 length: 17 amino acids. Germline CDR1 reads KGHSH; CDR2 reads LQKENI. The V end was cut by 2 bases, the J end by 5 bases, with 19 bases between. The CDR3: CASSPTLRTLIHNEQFF. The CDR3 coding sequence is TGTGCCAGCTCACCAACTCTGCGGACATTGATACACAATGAGCAGTTCTTC.

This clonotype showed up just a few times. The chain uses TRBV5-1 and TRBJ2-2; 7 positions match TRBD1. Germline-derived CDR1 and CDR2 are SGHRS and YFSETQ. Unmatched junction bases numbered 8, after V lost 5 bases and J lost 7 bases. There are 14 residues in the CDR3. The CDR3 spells CASRRQGFIGELFF. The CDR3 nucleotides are TGCGCCAGCAGAAGACAGGGATTTATCGGGGAGCTGTTTTTT.

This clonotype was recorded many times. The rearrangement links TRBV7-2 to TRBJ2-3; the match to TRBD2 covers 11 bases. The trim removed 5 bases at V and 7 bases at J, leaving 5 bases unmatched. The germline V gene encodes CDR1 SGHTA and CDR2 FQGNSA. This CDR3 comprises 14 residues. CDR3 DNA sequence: TGTGCCAGCAGCCAGGGACTAGCGGAAAATACGCAGTATTTT. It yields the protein CASSQGLAENTQYF.

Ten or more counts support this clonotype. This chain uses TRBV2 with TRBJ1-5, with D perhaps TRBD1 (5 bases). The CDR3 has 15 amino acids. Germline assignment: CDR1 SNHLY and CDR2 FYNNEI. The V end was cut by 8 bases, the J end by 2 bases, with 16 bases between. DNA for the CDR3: TGTGCCAGCGGTCGGGAGGGGATCGGCAATCAGCCCCAGCATTTT. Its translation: CASGREGIGNQPQHF.

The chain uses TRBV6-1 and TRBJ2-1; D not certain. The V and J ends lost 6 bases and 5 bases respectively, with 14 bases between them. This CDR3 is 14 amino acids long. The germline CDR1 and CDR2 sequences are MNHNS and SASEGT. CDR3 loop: CASRFLGPNNEQFF. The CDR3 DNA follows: TGTGCCAGCAGGTTCCTAGGTCCTAACAATGAGCAGTTCTTC.

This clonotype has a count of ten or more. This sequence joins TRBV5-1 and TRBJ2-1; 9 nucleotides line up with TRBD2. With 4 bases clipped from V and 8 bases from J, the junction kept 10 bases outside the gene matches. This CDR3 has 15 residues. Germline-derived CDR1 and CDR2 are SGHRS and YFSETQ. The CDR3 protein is CASSPPGSGSYEQFF. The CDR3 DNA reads TGCGCCAGCAGCCCCCCGGGTAGCGGGAGCTATGAGCAGTTCTTC. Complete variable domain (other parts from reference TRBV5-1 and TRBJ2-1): KAGVTQTPRYLIKTRGQQVTLSCSPISGHRSVSWYQQTPGQGLQFLFEYFSETQRNKGNFPGRFSGRQFSNSRSEMNVSTLELGDSALYLCASSPPGSGSYEQFFGPGTRLTVL.

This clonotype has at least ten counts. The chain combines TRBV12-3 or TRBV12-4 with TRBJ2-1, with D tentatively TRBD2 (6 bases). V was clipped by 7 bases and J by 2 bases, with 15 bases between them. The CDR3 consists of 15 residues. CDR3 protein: CASTWGVPTYNEQFF. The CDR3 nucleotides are TGTGCCAGCACTTGGGGGGTTCCCACCTACAATGAGCAGTTCTTC.

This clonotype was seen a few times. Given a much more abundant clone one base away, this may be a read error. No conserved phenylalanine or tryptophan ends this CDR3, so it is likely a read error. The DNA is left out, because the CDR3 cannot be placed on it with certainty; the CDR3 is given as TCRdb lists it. The CDR3 here is CASGPGTSGLSI. This chain connects TRBV11-2 to TRBJ2-7; the table's D call, TRBD2, has no DNA check behind it. Germline V CDR1 and CDR2: SGHAT, FQNNGV. The CDR3 adds up to 12 amino acids, both ends counted.

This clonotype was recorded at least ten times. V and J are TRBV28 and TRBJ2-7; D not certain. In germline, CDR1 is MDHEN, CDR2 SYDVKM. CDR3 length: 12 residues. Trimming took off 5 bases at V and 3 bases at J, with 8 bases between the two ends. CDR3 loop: CASSQTYYEQYF. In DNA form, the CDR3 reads TGTGCCAGCAGTCAAACATACTACGAGCAGTACTTC.

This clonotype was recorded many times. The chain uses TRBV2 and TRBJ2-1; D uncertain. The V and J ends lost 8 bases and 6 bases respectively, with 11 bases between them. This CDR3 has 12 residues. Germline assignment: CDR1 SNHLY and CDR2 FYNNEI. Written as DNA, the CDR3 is TGTGCCAGCGGTGTCGGGCTCAATGAGCAGTTCTTC. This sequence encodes CASGVGLNEQFF.

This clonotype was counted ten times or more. CDR3 sequence: CASSHRAGGPEDTQYF. The CDR3 DNA sequence: TGCGCCAGCAGCCACAGAGCGGGAGGGCCGGAGGATACGCAGTATTTT. The gene calls are TRBV5-1 and TRBJ2-3; 10 bases agree with TRBD2. CDR1 and CDR2 from the germline V gene are SGHRS and YFSETQ. This CDR3 spans 16 amino acids. V dropped 4 bases and J dropped 6; count of bases not matched to a gene: 11.

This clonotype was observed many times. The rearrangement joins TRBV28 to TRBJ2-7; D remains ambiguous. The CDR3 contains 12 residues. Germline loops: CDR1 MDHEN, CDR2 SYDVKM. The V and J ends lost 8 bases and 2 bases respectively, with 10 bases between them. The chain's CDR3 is CASSYLTYEQYF. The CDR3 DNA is TGTGCCAGCTCTTACCTAACCTACGAGCAGTACTTC. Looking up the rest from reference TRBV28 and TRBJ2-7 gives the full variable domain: DVKVTQSSRYLVKRTGEKVFLECVQDMDHENMFWYRQDPGLGLRLIYFSYDVKMKEKGDIPEGYSVSREKKERFSLILESASTNQTSMYLCASSYLTYEQYFGPGTRLTVT.

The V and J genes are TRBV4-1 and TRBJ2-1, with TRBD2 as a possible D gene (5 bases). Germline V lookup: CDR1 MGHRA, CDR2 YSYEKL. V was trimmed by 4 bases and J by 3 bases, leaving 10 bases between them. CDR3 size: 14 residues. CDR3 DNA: TGCGCCAGCAGCCCTCAGCGGAGCTACAATGAGCAGTTCTTC. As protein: CASSPQRSYNEQFF.

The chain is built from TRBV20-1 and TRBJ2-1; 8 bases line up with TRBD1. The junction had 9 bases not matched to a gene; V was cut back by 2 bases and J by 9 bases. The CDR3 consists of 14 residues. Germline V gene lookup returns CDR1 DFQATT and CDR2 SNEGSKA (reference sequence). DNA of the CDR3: TGCAGTGCTAGATTCATAAGACAGGGGATTGAGCAGTTCTTC. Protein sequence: CSARFIRQGIEQFF.

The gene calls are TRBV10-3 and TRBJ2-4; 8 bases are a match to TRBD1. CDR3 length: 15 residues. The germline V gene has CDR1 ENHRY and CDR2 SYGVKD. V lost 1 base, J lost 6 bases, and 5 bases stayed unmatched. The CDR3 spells CAISEWGQVVNIQYF. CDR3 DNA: TGTGCCATCAGTGAGTGGGGACAGGTGGTAAACATTCAGTACTTC.

CDR3 sequence reads: CAWTPGNIQYF. In DNA, the CDR3 is TGTGCCTGGACTCCTGGAAACATTCAGTACTTC. The gene calls are TRBV30 and TRBJ2-4; no clear D gene. This CDR3 has 11 amino acids. CDR1 and CDR2 from the germline V gene are GTSNPN and SVGIG (reference sequence). Trimming removed 4 bases from V and 6 bases from J, with 7 bases in between.

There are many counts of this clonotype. The CDR3 nucleotides read TGCGCCAGCAGCCCCGGGACAGGAGTCACCGGGGAGCTGTTTTTT. Its translation is CASSPGTGVTGELFF. The chain uses TRBV5-1 and TRBJ2-2; 8 bases map to TRBD1. Per germline, CDR1 SGHRS and CDR2 YFSETQ. The CDR3 covers 15 residues. V lost 4 bases, J lost 4 bases, and 6 bases stayed unmatched.

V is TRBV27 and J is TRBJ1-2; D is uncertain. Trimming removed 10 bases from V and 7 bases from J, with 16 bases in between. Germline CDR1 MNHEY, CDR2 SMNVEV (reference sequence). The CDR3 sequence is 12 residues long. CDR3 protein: CATAVLGCGYTF. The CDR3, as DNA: TGTGCCACCGCTGTATTGGGCTGTGGCTACACCTTC.

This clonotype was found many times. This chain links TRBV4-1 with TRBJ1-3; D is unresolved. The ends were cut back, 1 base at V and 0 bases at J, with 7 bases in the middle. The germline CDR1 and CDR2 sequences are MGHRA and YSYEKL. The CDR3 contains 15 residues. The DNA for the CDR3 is TGCGCCAGCAGCCAAGTATCCCTCTCTGGAAACACCATATATTTT. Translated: CASSQVSLSGNTIYF.

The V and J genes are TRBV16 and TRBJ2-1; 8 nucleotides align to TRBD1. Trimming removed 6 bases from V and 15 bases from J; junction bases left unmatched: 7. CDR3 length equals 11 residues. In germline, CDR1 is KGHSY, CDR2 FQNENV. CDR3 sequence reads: CASRRGQGGFF. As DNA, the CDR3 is TGTGCCAGCAGACGCGGACAGGGTGGGTTCTTC.

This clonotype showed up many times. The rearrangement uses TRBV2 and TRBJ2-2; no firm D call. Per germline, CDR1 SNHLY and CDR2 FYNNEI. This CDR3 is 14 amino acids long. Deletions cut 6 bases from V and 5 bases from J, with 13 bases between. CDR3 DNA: TGTGCCAGCAGGAGCCTTGCCGGGACCGGGGAGCTGTTTTTT. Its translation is CASRSLAGTGELFF.

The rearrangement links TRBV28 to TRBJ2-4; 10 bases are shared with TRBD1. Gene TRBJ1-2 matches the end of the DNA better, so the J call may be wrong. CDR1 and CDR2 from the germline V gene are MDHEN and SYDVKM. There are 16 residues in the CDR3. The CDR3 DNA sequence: TGTGCCAGCAGTTCACCGGGACAGGGGATTAGCTATGGCTACACCTTC. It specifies CASSSPGQGISYGYTF.